Following are 23 T cell receptor beta chains from one sample sequenced in a study of T cell clonality in common variable immunodeficiency. Produced via immunoSEQ multiplex PCR; TCRdb's table is partial and in-frame only. The specimen has fewer than 55,000 clones, none found just once. Sequencing was carried out using peripheral blood mononuclear cells. Receptors originate from a person between 18 and 75 years old in good health.

A few counts support this clone. From the germline J gene comes the end of the CDR3, since the read stops 3 residues before it. This chain joins TRBV10-2 and TRBJ2-7; the match to TRBD1 covers 7 bases. After removal of 4 bases from V and 3 bases from J, the junction contained 6 bases not matched to a gene. The CDR3 covers 14 residues. Germline V gives CDR1 WSHSY, CDR2 SAAADI. The CDR3 protein is CASSAGTDFYEQYF. CDR3 bases read: TGCGCCAGCAGTGCCGGGACAGACTTCTACGAG.

This clone was counted a few times. CDR3 DNA, as far as it was read: TGCAGTGCTAGAGCTGTGCGGGAGTCGACCTACGAG. Amino acid sequence: CSARAVRESTYE. The whole CDR3 sequence reads CSARAVRESTYEQYF. The genes are TRBV20-1 and TRBJ2-7; 7 bases agree with TRBD2. Sequencing ends 3 residues short of the CDR3 end; the germline J gene provides the rest. This CDR3 comprises 15 residues. Germline CDR1 is DFQATT and CDR2 is SNEGSKA (reference sequence). With 1 base clipped from V and 2 bases from J, the junction kept 8 bases outside the gene matches.

Many counts were recorded for this clone. The read halts 3 residues ahead of the CDR3 end, with the missing end drawn from the germline J gene. The chain combines TRBV19 with TRBJ1-1; D is ambiguous. Germline V gene sequence: CDR1 LNHDA, CDR2 SQIVND (reference sequence). CDR3 length: 13 residues. The V end lost 2 bases, the J end lost 4 bases, and 8 bases lay between the germline ends. The CDR3 DNA, read in part, is TGTGCCAGTAGTATAAGGGCCCCCACTGAA. Translated, it gives CASSIRAPTE. The whole CDR3 is CASSIRAPTEAFF.

In this sample, this clone turned up many times. The read ends 3 residues early relative to the CDR3; the germline J gene fills the gap. The V call is TRBV29-1, the J call TRBJ1-1; 7 bases line up with TRBD1. The CDR3 covers 16 residues. V dropped 0 bases and J dropped 0; count of bases not matched to a gene: 7. Germline V lookup: CDR1 SQVTM, CDR2 ANQGSEA. Partial CDR3 DNA: TGCAGCGTTGAAGATCCGGGACAGACGATGAACACTGAA. Amino acid sequence: CSVEDPGQTMNTE. The CDR3 in its entirety is CSVEDPGQTMNTEAFF. The full variable domain, with the rest looked up from reference TRBV29-1 and TRBJ1-1, is SAVISQKPSRDICQRGTSLTIQCQVDSQVTMMFWYRQQPGQSLTLIATANQGSEATYESGFVIDKFPISRPNLTFSTLTVSNMSPEDSSIYLCSVEDPGQTMNTEAFFGQGTRLTVV.

This clone occurred many times. The read halts 3 residues ahead of the CDR3 end, with the missing end drawn from the germline J gene. The rearrangement uses TRBV10-1 and TRBJ2-1; no clear D gene. Germline V lookup: CDR1 WNHNN, CDR2 SYGVQD (reference sequence). The V end was cut by 6 bases, the J end by 8 bases, with 14 bases between. The CDR3 extends over 13 amino acids. The CDR3 sequence: CASSPVVRDEQFF. CDR3 bases read: TGCGCCAGCAGCCCGGTCGTCCGGGATGAG.

In this sample, this clone turned up many times. The CDR3 end lies 3 residues beyond the end of the read and is filled in from the germline J gene. The chain couples TRBV20-1 to TRBJ2-5; 14 nucleotides match TRBD2. The CDR3 consists of 20 residues. CDR1 is DFQATT, CDR2 SNEGSKA, per germline (reference sequence). The junction had 19 bases not matched to a gene; V was cut back by 3 bases and J by 4 bases. The CDR3: CSASSPGGTSGGGALETQYF. The part of the CDR3 DNA that was read is TGCAGTGCTAGCTCCCCGGGGGGGACTAGCGGGGGCGGGGCTCTAGAGACC.

The sample holds many counts of this clone. With the read ending 3 residues before the CDR3 end, the germline J gene is used to fill in that end. This chain joins TRBV30 and TRBJ1-1, with 7 bases lining up with TRBD1. This CDR3 is built from 14 residues. V was clipped by 7 bases and J by 0 bases; unmatched bases: 8. Germline V lookup: CDR1 GTSNPN, CDR2 SVGIG (reference sequence). The CDR3 bases that were read are TGTGCCTTGGGTGGACAGGTTTTGAACACTGAA. Amino acids: CALGGQVLNTE. The CDR3 as a whole reads CALGGQVLNTEAFF.

This clone showed up many times. The read terminates 3 residues ahead of where the CDR3 ends, so the germline J gene completes it. The gene calls are TRBV30 and TRBJ2-7; D is unclear. V shed 7 bases and J shed 3 bases, with 10 bases lying between them. CDR1 and CDR2 from the germline V gene are GTSNPN and SVGIG (reference sequence). The CDR3 totals 11 residues. This CDR3 is CAFQELYEQYF. The part of the CDR3 DNA that was read is TGTGCCTTTCAGGAGCTCTACGAG.

This clone was detected ten times or more. From the germline J gene comes the end of the CDR3, since the read stops 3 residues before it. V gene TRBV20-1 combines with J gene TRBJ2-1, with TRBD1 identical over 9 bases. V lost 3 bases and J lost 6; bases outside the gene matches: 6. CDR1 is DFQATT, CDR2 SNEGSKA, per germline (reference sequence). The CDR3 extends over 14 amino acids. The sequenced CDR3 bases are TGCAGTGCTAGTTGGGGACAGGGAGGCAATGAG. Amino acid sequence: CSASWGQGGNE. The whole CDR3 protein is CSASWGQGGNEQFF.

In its sample, this clone was seen many times. Coverage ceases 3 residues before the CDR3 finishes, and the germline J gene fills in the end. The chain recombines TRBV7-8 with TRBJ2-7, with a weak D call TRBD2 (5 bases). CDR1 and CDR2 (germline): SGHVS, FQNEAQ. The CDR3 consists of 15 residues. The V gene lost 5 bases and the J gene lost 6 bases, with 20 bases spanning the gap. The CDR3 spells CASSPGLWSAREQYF. The sequenced part of the CDR3 DNA is TGTGCCAGCAGCCCAGGACTTTGGAGCGCACGCGAG.

This clone was detected ten times or more. The read falls 3 residues short of the CDR3 end, and the missing part is taken from the germline J gene. This chain links TRBV28 with TRBJ2-6; possible D gene TRBD1, 5 bases. The germline V and J ends were trimmed by 2 bases and 0 bases, with 14 bases remaining between them. The CDR3 is 18 residues long. Looked up from germline, CDR1 is MDHEN and CDR2 is SYDVKM. CDR3 protein: CASSLGAGAFSGANVLTF. The sequenced CDR3 bases are TGTGCCAGCAGTTTAGGGGCAGGCGCTTTCTCTGGGGCCAACGTC.

This clone was recorded at least ten times. The read is 3 residues too short to cover the CDR3 end, so that end is filled in from the germline J gene. The chain employs TRBV7-2 and TRBJ2-3; 7 nucleotides align to TRBD2. This CDR3 spans 15 amino acids. The junction had 5 bases not matched to a gene; V was cut back by 4 bases and J by 1 base. Germline V gene data show CDR1 as SGHTA and CDR2 as FQGNSA. The CDR3 sequence: CASSSQRDRTDTQYF. CDR3 DNA, as far as it was read: TGTGCCAGCAGCTCCCAGCGGGACCGCACAGATACG.

At least ten counts were recorded for this clone. Read coverage stops 3 residues before the CDR3 terminus; the germline J gene supplies the remainder. The chain employs TRBV29-1 and TRBJ2-7; 11 bases map to TRBD1. This CDR3 contains 15 residues. V lost 1 base, J lost 4 bases, and 6 bases stayed unmatched. The V gene's germline CDR1 is SQVTM and CDR2 ANQGSEA. The sequenced CDR3 bases are TGCAGCGTTGAAGGTATTCGGGACAGGGGGTACGAG. It is translated as CSVEGIRDRGYE. The whole CDR3 sequence reads CSVEGIRDRGYEQYF.

This clone has more than one count but fewer than ten. The read ends 3 residues shy of where the CDR3 ends; the end is completed using the germline J gene. The rearrangement joins TRBV19 to TRBJ1-5; 9 bases align to TRBD1. V dropped 8 bases and J dropped 5; count of bases not matched to a gene: 10. Germline lookup yields CDR1 LNHDA and CDR2 SQIVND (reference sequence). This CDR3 has 15 amino acids. Partial CDR3 DNA: TGTGCCAGTCCTAACCGGGACAGGGACGATCAGCCC. Translating gives CASPNRDRDDQP. From start to end, the CDR3 is CASPNRDRDDQPQHF.

In regard to this clone: With the read ending 3 residues before the CDR3 end, the germline J gene is used to fill in that end. The sample holds other DNA sequences that translate to the same CDR3. The chain is built from TRBV2 and TRBJ1-3; no definite D call. Germline lookup yields CDR1 SNHLY and CDR2 FYNNEI. The V gene lost 6 bases and the J gene lost 1 base, with 10 bases spanning the gap. The CDR3 runs 14 residues. The CDR3 bases that were read are TGTGCCAGCAGAGACTTAGGATCTGGAAACACC. Protein: CASRDLGSGNT. In full, the CDR3 reads CASRDLGSGNTIYF.

This clone was observed at least ten times. Read sequence stops 3 residues before the CDR3 end, and the germline J gene provides the missing end. The rearrangement joins TRBV9 to TRBJ2-5; the D is unclear. Germline CDR1 reads SGDLS; CDR2 reads YYNGEE. The CDR3 extends over 14 amino acids. V lost 2 bases and J 5 bases, leaving 13 bases between the germline ends. The CDR3: CASSVVREWETQYF. Incomplete CDR3 DNA: TGTGCCAGCAGCGTCGTCAGAGAGTGGGAGACC. The variable domain in full, with the rest retrieved from reference TRBV9 and TRBJ2-5, is DSGVTQTPKHLITATGQRVTLRCSPRSGDLSVYWYQQSLDQGLQFLIQYYNGEERAKGNILERFSAQQFPDLHSELNLSSLELGDSALYFCASSVVREWETQYFGPGTRLLVL.

This clone was observed at least ten times. Sequencing ends 3 residues short of the CDR3 end; the germline J gene provides the rest. The chain carries TRBV6-4 and TRBJ2-1; 12 bases align to TRBD2. The CDR3 is 15 residues long. V lost 6 bases to trimming and J lost 5 bases; unmatched junction nucleotides: 5. The germline V gene encodes CDR1 MRHNA and CDR2 SNTAGT. The CDR3 spells CASSGLAGTNNEQFF. CDR3 DNA (partial): TGTGCCAGCAGCGGACTAGCGGGGACAAACAATGAG.

This clone was found many times. The CDR3 is cut off 3 residues early in the read; its end comes from the germline J gene. The J gene is TRBJ2-6, the V gene TRBV6-4; possibly TRBD2 for D (6 bases). Trimming took off 2 bases at V and 1 base at J, with 6 bases between the two ends. CDR1 and CDR2 (germline): MRHNA, SNTAGT. The CDR3 totals 15 residues. The CDR3: CASSDGGSGANVLTF. CDR3 bases read: TGTGCCAGCAGTGACGGAGGGTCTGGGGCCAACGTC.

The table lists this clone with many counts. Read sequence stops 3 residues before the CDR3 end, and the germline J gene provides the missing end. The genes are TRBV19 and TRBJ2-2, with D maybe TRBD1 (6 bases). The ends were cut back, 6 bases at V and 2 bases at J, with 10 bases in the middle. This CDR3 spans 14 amino acids. CDR1 is LNHDA, CDR2 SQIVND, per germline (reference sequence). Partial CDR3 DNA: TGTGCCAGTAGGACAGGTGCAAACACCGGGGAG. It translates to CASRTGANTGE. The whole CDR3 protein reads CASRTGANTGELFF.

This clone was counted ten times or more. The CDR3 is cut off 3 residues early in the read; its end comes from the germline J gene. This chain uses TRBV30 with TRBJ2-1; 9 bases map to TRBD1. The CDR3 has 15 residues. Trimming took 3 bases from V and 4 from J; bases not matched to a gene: 7. Germline values: CDR1 GTSNPN, CDR2 SVGIG (reference sequence). CDR3 amino acids: CAWSQGQGKYNEQFF. CDR3 DNA (partial): TGTGCCTGGAGCCAGGGACAGGGAAAATACAATGAG.

There are many counts of this clone. The CDR3 spells CSAGRDRGSAGANVLTF. The DNA read from the CDR3 is TGCAGTGCCGGAAGGGACAGGGGTAGTGCTGGGGCCAACGTC. The chain has TRBV20-1 and TRBJ2-6, with TRBD1 matching 10 bases. The read is 3 residues too short to cover the CDR3 end, so that end is filled in from the germline J gene. J was trimmed by 2 bases and V by 6 bases; bases with no gene match: 10. CDR3 length: 17 residues. Germline CDR1 is DFQATT and CDR2 is SNEGSKA (reference sequence).

At least ten counts were recorded for this clone. The missing CDR3 end, 3 residues past where the read stops, is filled in from the germline J gene. The gene calls are TRBV14 and TRBJ1-1; 9 positions match TRBD1. The CDR3 covers 15 residues. The germline gives CDR1 SGHDN, CDR2 FVKESK. Unmatched junction bases numbered 6, after V lost 0 bases and J lost 7 bases. CDR3 loop: CASSQEVGQGSEAFF. Partial CDR3 DNA: TGTGCCAGCAGCCAAGAAGTGGGACAGGGCAGTGAA.

This clone was observed many times. Incomplete CDR3 DNA: TGCAGTTCCGGTGGACTAGCAGGTCAAGAGACC. Its translation is CSSGGLAGQET. The whole CDR3 is CSSGGLAGQETQYF. This rearrangement joins TRBV29-1 to TRBJ2-5; TRBD2 matches 8 bases. Read coverage stops 3 residues before the CDR3 terminus; the germline J gene supplies the remainder. CDR1 is SQVTM and CDR2 is ANQGSEA in the germline V gene. CDR3 length: 14 residues.